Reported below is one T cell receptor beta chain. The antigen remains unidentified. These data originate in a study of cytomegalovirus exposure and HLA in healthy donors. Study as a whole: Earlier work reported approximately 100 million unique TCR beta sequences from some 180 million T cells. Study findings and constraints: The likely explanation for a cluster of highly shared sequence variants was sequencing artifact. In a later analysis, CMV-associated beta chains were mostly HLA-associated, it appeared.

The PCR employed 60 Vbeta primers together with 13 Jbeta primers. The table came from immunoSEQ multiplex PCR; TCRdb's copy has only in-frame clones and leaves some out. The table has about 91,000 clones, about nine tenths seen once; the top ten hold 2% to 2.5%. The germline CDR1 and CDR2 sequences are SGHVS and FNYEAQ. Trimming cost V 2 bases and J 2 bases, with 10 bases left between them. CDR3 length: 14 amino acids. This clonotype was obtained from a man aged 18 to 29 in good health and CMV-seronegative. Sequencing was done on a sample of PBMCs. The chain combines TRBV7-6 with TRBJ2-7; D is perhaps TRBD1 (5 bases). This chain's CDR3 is CASSLFPGTYEQYF. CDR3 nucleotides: TGTGCCAGCAGCTTATTTCCAGGGACCTACGAGCAGTACTTC. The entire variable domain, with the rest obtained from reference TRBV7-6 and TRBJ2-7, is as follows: GAGVSQSPRYKVTKRGQDVALRCDPISGHVSLYWYRQALGQGPEFLTYFNYEAQQDKSGLPNDRFSAERPEGSISTLTIQRTEQRDSAMYRCASSLFPGTYEQYFGPGTRLTVT.